This T cell receptor (beta chain) was identified in a study of T cells in Graves' hyperthyroidism and ophthalmopathy. General observations from the study: The majority of expanded thyroid clonotypes above 0.001 also appeared in blood.

Note on this clonotype: Its antigen is unidentified. Without the conserved terminal phenylalanine or tryptophan, this CDR3 likely stems from a read error.

Uncontrolled infections, other autoimmune diseases, pregnancy or lactation led to exclusion of patients. For the diagnoses, clinical symptoms, serum thyroxine and TRAb, thyroid ultrasound and orbital computed tomography were used. The authors obtained PBMCs from around 10 ml of fresh peripheral blood. Germline values: CDR1 KGHSH, CDR2 LQKENI. The length of the CDR3 is 15 residues. Trimming left V 3 bases short and J 0 bases short, with 12 bases between. Amplified regions were TCR beta CDR3 sequences from RNA transcripts. Primed by the HTBI set, a first-round RT-PCR was run on the TCR CDR3. Via MiXCR, TCRdb re-called the multiplex PCR reads, giving one row per CDR3 protein. The sample contains roughly 290,000 distinct CDR3 sequences, about an eighth of which appear only once.

Specimen: blood. The chain joins TRBV18 to TRBJ2-7; D may be TRBD1 (5 bases). The receptor's source is a woman aged 40 to 50 with Graves' hyperthyroidism. In nucleotides, the CDR3 is TGTGCCAGCTCACCGGGGCAGGCGACCTCCTACGAGCAGTACCTC. This gives the protein CASSPGQATSYEQYL.